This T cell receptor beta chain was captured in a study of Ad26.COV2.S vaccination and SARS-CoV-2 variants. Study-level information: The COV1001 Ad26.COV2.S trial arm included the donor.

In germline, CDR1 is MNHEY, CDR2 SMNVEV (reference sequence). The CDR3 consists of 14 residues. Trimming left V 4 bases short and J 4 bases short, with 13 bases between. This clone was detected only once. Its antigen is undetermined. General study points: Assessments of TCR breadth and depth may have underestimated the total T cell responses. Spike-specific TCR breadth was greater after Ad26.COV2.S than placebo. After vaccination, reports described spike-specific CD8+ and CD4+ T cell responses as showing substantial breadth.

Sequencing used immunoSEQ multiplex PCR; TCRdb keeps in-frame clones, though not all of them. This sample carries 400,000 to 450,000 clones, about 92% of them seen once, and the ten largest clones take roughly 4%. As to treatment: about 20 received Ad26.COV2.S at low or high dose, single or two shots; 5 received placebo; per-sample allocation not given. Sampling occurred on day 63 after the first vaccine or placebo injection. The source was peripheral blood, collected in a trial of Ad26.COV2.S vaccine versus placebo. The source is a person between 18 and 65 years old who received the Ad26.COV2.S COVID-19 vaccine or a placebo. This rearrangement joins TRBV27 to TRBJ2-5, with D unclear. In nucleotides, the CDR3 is TGTGCCAGCAGTTCGAACAATCGAGGAGAGACCCAGTACTTC. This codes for CASSSNNRGETQYF.